This T cell receptor (beta chain) was recorded in a study of Tregs in tolerant kidney transplant recipients. Repertoires were generated with immunoSEQ multiplex PCR, while TCRdb's copy carries only in-frame clones and drops some. The sample contains about 60,000 clones, around 90% of which appear only once. V dropped 0 bases and J dropped 7 bases, with 13 bases sitting between them. The CDR3 consists of 14 residues. Germline V lookup: CDR1 MNHEY, CDR2 SMNVEV (reference sequence). This specimen consisted of CD8+ T cells from blood, obtained before the transplant. The sequence derives from a human donor who received a combined kidney and bone marrow transplant. This chain joins TRBV27 and TRBJ2-7; D is ambiguous. The CDR3 nucleotides read TGTGCCAGCAGTTTATCGTCTAGAGTTGGAGAGCAGTACTTC. It yields the protein CASSLSSRVGEQYF.